The 13 T cell receptor beta chains below come from one sample, sequenced in a study of shared clonotypes between healthy human individuals. Clones were read by immunoSEQ multiplex PCR, and TCRdb kept only the in-frame ones, dropping some. The sample has 1.6 million or so clones; more than 95% are singletons. Sequenced input: naive CD4+ T cells sorted from blood. Subset reported: CD45RA+ positively selected. These receptors were collected from a man aged 30-40 years in good health.

The chain uses TRBV19 and TRBJ2-7, with 7 bases that match TRBD2. Looked up from germline, CDR1 is LNHDA and CDR2 is SQIVND (reference sequence). J gave up 7 bases and V 4 bases, and 16 bases lay outside the gene matches. This CDR3 contains 16 residues. Written as DNA, the CDR3 is TGTGCCAGTAGTACGATCTCTAGCGGTAGTCACTCGGAGCAGTACTTC. Protein sequence: CASSTISSGSHSEQYF.

In DNA form, the CDR3 reads TGTGCCAGCAGCCCCGGCGGACAGCCCTACGAGCAGTACTTC. Protein sequence: CASSPGGQPYEQYF. The rearrangement joins TRBV28 to TRBJ2-7; maybe TRBD1 (6 bases). CDR3 length equals 14 residues. The V end was cut by 6 bases, the J end by 2 bases, with 14 bases between. The V gene's germline CDR1 is MDHEN and CDR2 SYDVKM.

The CDR3 loop is CASSQVLGAGNTIYF. For the CDR3, the DNA is TGCGCCAGCAGCCAAGTTTTAGGTGCCGGAAACACCATATATTTT. The J gene is TRBJ1-3, the V gene TRBV4-3; no definite D call. CDR1 and CDR2 from the germline V gene are LGHNA and YSLEER. V was shortened by 1 base and J by 4 bases, with 11 bases between the two germline ends. The CDR3 length is 15 residues.

This chain uses TRBV5-4 with TRBJ1-2; D unclear. CDR1 and CDR2 (germline): SGHNT, YYREEE (reference sequence). The CDR3 consists of 15 residues. V lost 2 bases and J 1 base, leaving 12 bases between the germline ends. The CDR3 loop is CASSFVRAHNYGYTF. As DNA, the CDR3 is TGTGCCAGCAGCTTCGTTCGGGCCCATAACTATGGCTACACCTTC.

The rearrangement uses TRBV15 and TRBJ2-7; no reliable D call. Germline CDR1 and CDR2: LNHNV and YYDKDF (reference sequence). This CDR3 region has 15 residues. V lost 1 base and J 9 bases, leaving 19 bases between the germline ends. This CDR3 is CATSRVMGPSPRQYF. The CDR3 DNA reads as TGTGCCACCAGCAGAGTCATGGGTCCCTCCCCTAGGCAGTACTTC. The full variable domain, completed using reference TRBV15 and TRBJ2-7, is DAMVIQNPRYQVTQFGKPVTLSCSQTLNHNVMYWYQQKSSQAPKLLFHYYDKDFNNEADTPDNFQSRRPNTSFCFLDIRSPGLGDTAMYLCATSRVMGPSPRQYFGPGTRLTVT.

The genes are TRBV11-2 and TRBJ2-7, with a tentative D call TRBD2 (6 bases). Trimming removed 3 bases from V and 1 base from J, with 13 bases in between. Germline CDR1 is SGHAT and CDR2 is FQNNGV. The CDR3 loop spans 15 amino acids. CDR3 loop: CASSLFPSESYEQYF. CDR3 DNA sequence: TGTGCCAGCAGCTTGTTCCCTAGCGAGTCCTACGAGCAGTACTTC.

This chain connects TRBV2 to TRBJ2-7, with a possible D match to TRBD1 (6 bases). Germline loops: CDR1 SNHLY, CDR2 FYNNEI. The CDR3 covers 16 residues. V was clipped by 7 bases and J by 2 bases, with 21 bases between them. DNA for the CDR3: TGTGCCAGCAATCGTTTCCCACCAGGGGCCCCCTACGAGCAGTACTTC. It translates to CASNRFPPGAPYEQYF.

This clone was observed once. V gene TRBV10-2 combines with J gene TRBJ1-2; no firm D call. The germline CDR1 and CDR2 sequences are WSHSY and SAAADI. Trimming took off 10 bases at V and 8 bases at J, with 14 bases between the two ends. The CDR3 consists of 11 residues. CDR3 sequence reads: CATSREGGYTF. The CDR3 DNA sequence: TGCGCCACTTCCCGGGAAGGCGGCTACACCTTC.

The chain uses TRBV29-1 and TRBJ2-1, with 7 bases that match TRBD2. The CDR3 is 14 amino acids. Looked up from germline, CDR1 is SQVTM and CDR2 is ANQGSEA. After removal of 7 bases from V and 1 base from J, the junction contained 7 bases not matched to a gene. CDR3 bases: TGCAGCGGGAGAAAGCGGGGTTCCTACAATGAGCAGTTCTTC. Protein sequence: CSGRKRGSYNEQFF.

This clone was seen a handful of times. V and J are TRBV7-8 and TRBJ2-2; 8 positions match TRBD2. Losses at the gene ends were 1 base for V and 6 bases for J; bases not matched to a gene: 1. The germline CDR1 and CDR2 sequences are SGHVS and FQNEAQ. This CDR3 is 14 amino acids long. DNA for the CDR3: TGTGCCAGCAGCTTAGGAGCGGGAGCCGGGGAGCTGTTTTTT. This gives the protein CASSLGAGAGELFF.

The chain recombines TRBV9 with TRBJ2-1, with a possible D match to TRBD2 (7 bases). V lost 0 bases and J 0 bases, leaving 13 bases between the germline ends. The length of the CDR3 is 17 residues. Germline V gene data show CDR1 as SGDLS and CDR2 as YYNGEE. The CDR3 bases are TGTGCCAGCAGCGTAGGGGGGGGCCAGAGCTCCTACAATGAGCAGTTCTTC. Translation gives CASSVGGGQSSYNEQFF.

This clone was counted once. The V and J genes are TRBV18 and TRBJ1-2; unclear D gene. The CDR3 is 14 amino acids. The V end was cut by 3 bases, the J end by 3 bases, with 11 bases between. Per germline, CDR1 KGHSH and CDR2 LQKENI. The CDR3 region has the DNA TGTGCCAGCTCACCTACTAAACGGGACTATGGCTACACCTTC. Its protein product is CASSPTKRDYGYTF.

This chain uses TRBV6-1 with TRBJ1-1, with D possibly matching TRBD1 (6 bases). Trimming pared 2 bases from V and 3 bases from J, leaving 7 bases between. Per germline, CDR1 MNHNS and CDR2 SASEGT. The CDR3 is 13 amino acids. The CDR3 protein is CASSEWTDTEAFF. As DNA, the CDR3 is TGTGCCAGCAGTGAATGGACAGACACTGAAGCTTTCTTT.